The rows below give T cell receptor beta chains drawn from one sample of a study of response to subunit inactivated influenza vaccine. One entry per CDR3 protein, called by TCRdb with MiXCR from the RT-PCR reads. The sample yields some 480,000 distinct CDR3 sequences, roughly 9.7% seen once. The sample in question was PBMCs from blood, obtained roughly 46 days after vaccination. The receptors were sampled from a man aged 45-65 years who received an inactivated influenza vaccine. The CDR3 runs from the conserved cysteine through the conserved F or W. A D gene is named only where the DNA matches it firmly. Some rows mark clone size as missing; the rest say once, few, many or name a class of expanded clone.

DNA	CDR3	V	D	size	J
TGCAGCGTGACCGCAGGAGCGGCTCAAGAGACCCAGTACTTC	CSVTAGAAQETQYF	TRBV29-1	NA	many	TRBJ2-5
TGTGCCAGCACAGCGGGGGCCCAAGAGACCCAGTACTTC	CASTAGAQETQYF	TRBV25-1	TRBD2	NA	TRBJ2-5
TGCGCCAGCAGTGAGCTTCCGGGACAGGGGCCCTACGAGCAGTACTTC	CASSELPGQGPYEQYF	TRBV10-1	TRBD1	many	TRBJ2-7
TGTGCCAGCAGCCAGACTAGCGCCGGGGAGCTGTTTTTT	CASSQTSAGELFF	TRBV7-9	TRBD2	NA	TRBJ2-2
TGTGCCACAACAGCGTCCCGGGACAGAAATCAGCCCCAGCATTTT	CATTASRDRNQPQHF	TRBV10-3	TRBD1	many	TRBJ1-5
TGTGCCAGCAGTTACGGGACAGGGAGGGGACAGAATGAGCAGTTCTTC	CASSYGTGRGQNEQFF	TRBV6-2/TRBV6-3	TRBD1	few	TRBJ2-1
TGCAGTGCTGGCCGGGACAGGGGCAATGAGCAGTTCTTC	CSAGRDRGNEQFF	TRBV20-1	TRBD1	few	TRBJ2-1
TGTGCCAGCAGCCCGCGACTAGCGGGAGGCCTCTTTACTGAGCAGTTCTTC	CASSPRLAGGLFTEQFF	TRBV7-9	TRBD2	few	TRBJ2-1
TGTGCCAGCAGCTTGCCCGGGCTTAGCAATCAGCCCCAGCATTTT	CASSLPGLSNQPQHF	TRBV5-5	NA	NA	TRBJ1-5
TGCAGCGTGGAGGGACGGCACACAGATACGCAGTATTTT	CSVEGRHTDTQYF	TRBV29-1	NA	NA	TRBJ2-3
TGCAGCGTACGGACAGTTGGGGAGACCCAGTACTTC	CSVRTVGETQYF	TRBV29-1	NA	NA	TRBJ2-5
TGTGCCAGCAGCCGTACAGGATCAACTAATGAAAAACTGTTTTTT	CASSRTGSTNEKLFF	TRBV12-3/TRBV12-4	NA	many	TRBJ1-4
TGCGCCAGCAGCGTGAGCGTGACTAGCGGCACAGATACGCAGTATTTT	CASSVSVTSGTDTQYF	TRBV5-1	TRBD2	few	TRBJ2-3
TGTGCCAGCAGCAAACAGGGGTACACCATATATTTT	CASSKQGYTIYF	TRBV7-2	TRBD1	NA	TRBJ1-3
TGTGCCAGCAGCATGACTAGCGGATATGACAATGAGCAGTTCTTC	CASSMTSGYDNEQFF	TRBV12-3/TRBV12-4	TRBD2	many	TRBJ2-1
TGTGCCAGCAGTTACCCCAGGGAGGCGTTCTTC	CASSYPREAFF	TRBV6-2/TRBV6-3	NA	many	TRBJ2-1
TGTGCCACCAGTGAGACAGGGGCGAATGGCTACACCTTC	CATSETGANGYTF	TRBV24-1	TRBD1	NA	TRBJ1-2